What follows is one T cell receptor (beta chain) and its context. Its antigen is unknown. Each CDR3 protein is one row after TCRdb ran MiXCR on the reads. The sample holds just under 500,000 distinct CDR3 sequences, around 35% seen once. Germline V gene lookup returns CDR1 SNHLY and CDR2 FYNNEI. This CDR3 spans 14 amino acids. Trimming stripped 6 bases from V and 4 bases from J, with 12 bases between. The data derive from a study of T cell repertoires in cytomegalovirus infection. Study results and limitations: Within the response measured ex vivo, HLA-C-restricted CMV-specific TCR beta clonotypes were dominant.

V and J are TRBV2 and TRBJ2-2; D is ambiguous. The sequence was collected from a human donor in good health (CMV status not recorded). Some clones in this sample may be carry-over from other donors' samples. Sequencing used cultured PBMCs, obtained from culture after CMV antigen stimulation. The CDR3 region is CASRRSDPTGELFF. The CDR3 region has the DNA TGTGCCAGCAGGAGGTCTGACCCCACCGGGGAGCTGTTTTTT.